This T cell receptor (beta chain) was retrieved from a study of T cell repertoires in cytomegalovirus infection. On the study more broadly: Indicated by public TCR beta signatures were CMV infection and matching HLA type. The study's findings and limits: The cumulative frequency of public TCR beta families identified carriers of CMV plus the relevant HLA. The ex vivo response showed dominance by HLA-C-restricted CMV-specific TCR beta clonotypes.

One entry per CDR3 protein, called by TCRdb with MiXCR from the reads. The sample lists about 140,000 distinct CDR3 sequences, about 6.5% occurring once. After removal of 4 bases from V and 1 base from J, the junction contained 6 bases not matched to a gene. Germline assignment: CDR1 SQVTM and CDR2 ANQGSEA. This CDR3 contains 14 residues. This clonotype has at least ten counts. Its antigen remains unknown. The sequenced sample was PBMCs. The sequence came from a human donor in good health (CMV status not recorded). Some clones in this sample may be carry-over from other donors' samples. The rearrangement links TRBV29-1 to TRBJ2-7; TRBD2 agrees at 8 bases. This chain's CDR3 is CSVVTTGGSYEQYF. DNA of the CDR3: TGCAGCGTTGTGACTACGGGAGGGTCCTACGAGCAGTACTTC.